The 18 T cell receptor beta chains listed next were all sequenced from one sample in a study of technical replicates of blood from a handful of donors. Sequencing used immunoSEQ multiplex PCR; TCRdb keeps in-frame clones, though not all of them. The sample records 95,000 to 100,000 clones, 95% to 96% being singletons. Material for sequencing was T cells isolated from PBMCs. The receptors derive from a human donor in good health.

There are a few counts of this clone. The CDR3 DNA reads as TGTGCCAGCAGTGAATACGGCGGGGGGGCTGAAGCTTTCTTT. This sequence encodes CASSEYGGGAEAFF. The chain is built from TRBV6-1 and TRBJ1-1; tentatively, D is TRBD1 (5 bases). The CDR3 totals 14 residues. The germline V gene has CDR1 MNHNS and CDR2 SASEGT. V lost 2 bases, J lost 6 bases, and 13 bases lay in between.

The gene calls are TRBV28 and TRBJ2-7, with D maybe TRBD2 (6 bases). V lost 5 bases and J 7 bases, leaving 12 bases between the germline ends. Germline CDR1 MDHEN, CDR2 SYDVKM. The CDR3 sequence is 12 residues long. The DNA of the CDR3 is TGTGCCAGCAGTCCTTGGGGGAGGGAGCAGTACTTC. Encoded protein: CASSPWGREQYF.

The chain couples TRBV30 to TRBJ1-5, with unresolved D. The germline gives CDR1 GTSNPN, CDR2 SVGIG (reference sequence). V lost 8 bases and J 2 bases, leaving 19 bases between the germline ends. This CDR3 region has 15 residues. This CDR3 reads CAPQTWALGNQPQHF. CDR3 bases: TGTGCCCCTCAAACATGGGCTCTGGGCAATCAGCCCCAGCATTTT.

The rearrangement joins TRBV2 to TRBJ1-4; D is perhaps TRBD1 (6 bases). V gave up 5 bases and J gave up 4 bases, with 11 bases separating them. This CDR3 comprises 14 residues. Germline CDR1 is SNHLY and CDR2 is FYNNEI. DNA of the CDR3: TGTGCCAGCAGTCGGACAGCAAGTAATGAAAAACTGTTTTTT. Translation gives CASSRTASNEKLFF.

This chain uses TRBV28 with TRBJ2-5; a weak D match, TRBD2 (5 bases). In germline, CDR1 is MDHEN, CDR2 SYDVKM. Trimming shortened V by 8 bases and J by 1 base, and 5 bases separated the two germline ends. The CDR3 totals 11 residues. CDR3 in amino acids: CASGSQETQYF. The CDR3 nucleotides read TGTGCCAGCGGGAGCCAAGAGACCCAGTACTTC.

The chain links TRBV5-4 to TRBJ2-1; possibly TRBD2 for D (5 bases). CDR1 and CDR2 from the germline V gene are SGHNT and YYREEE (reference sequence). The CDR3 spans 15 residues. V was pared by 4 bases and J by 4 bases, with 15 bases between. Here the CDR3 DNA reads TGTGCCAGCAGCCTGGGTGGGAGTTTTTACAATGAGCAGTTCTTC. This encodes CASSLGGSFYNEQFF.

The rearrangement joins TRBV7-9 to TRBJ2-3; a weak D match, TRBD1 (5 bases). From germline, CDR1 is SEHNR and CDR2 FQNEAQ (reference sequence). Deletions cut 1 base from V and 3 bases from J, with 14 bases between. This CDR3 has 16 amino acids. The chain's CDR3 is CASSLGGQLRTDTQYF. In DNA, the CDR3 is TGTGCCAGCAGCTTAGGGGGCCAACTAAGAACAGATACGCAGTATTTT.

The chain links TRBV6-1 to TRBJ1-2, with 9 bases fitting TRBD1. V trimming: 4 bases; J trimming: 3 bases; junction bases outside the gene matches: 6. This CDR3 comprises 15 residues. The V gene's germline CDR1 is MNHNS and CDR2 SASEGT. CDR3: CASSGTGVFDYGYTF. CDR3 coding DNA: TGTGCCAGCAGTGGGACAGGGGTCTTTGACTATGGCTACACCTTC.

The gene calls are TRBV10-3 and TRBJ2-3, with a weak D call TRBD2 (5 bases). V was trimmed by 3 bases and J by 3 bases, leaving 13 bases between them. From germline, CDR1 is ENHRY and CDR2 SYGVKD. This CDR3 spans 15 amino acids. CDR3 region: CAISELLTGTDTQYF. The CDR3 nucleotides are TGTGCCATCAGTGAATTATTAACGGGGACAGATACGCAGTATTTT.

The chain joins TRBV11-2 to TRBJ2-7; weak D call: TRBD1 (6 bases). The CDR3 loop spans 12 amino acids. Germline CDR1 reads SGHAT; CDR2 reads FQNNGV. Trimming removed 3 bases from V and 4 bases from J, with 7 bases in between. The CDR3 coding sequence is TGTGCCAGCAGCTTCCAGGGGTACGAGCAGTACTTC. It yields the protein CASSFQGYEQYF.

This chain links TRBV30 with TRBJ2-2; tentatively, D is TRBD1 (5 bases). The V end lost 0 bases, the J end lost 4 bases, and 15 bases lay between the germline ends. Germline V CDR1 and CDR2: GTSNPN, SVGIG (reference sequence). CDR3 length equals 16 residues. As DNA, the CDR3 is TGTGCCTGGAGTGTACTGGGCACCAGGGCCACCGGGGAGCTGTTTTTT. This codes for CAWSVLGTRATGELFF.

V and J are TRBV27 and TRBJ2-1, with a tentative D call TRBD1 (6 bases). CDR3 length: 13 amino acids. Germline V gene lookup returns CDR1 MNHEY and CDR2 SMNVEV (reference sequence). V was pared by 6 bases and J by 8 bases, with 14 bases between. The CDR3 spells CASSDFRGYEQFF. CDR3 coding DNA: TGTGCCAGCAGCGATTTCAGGGGTTATGAGCAGTTCTTC.

This chain joins TRBV5-4 and TRBJ1-4, with TRBD1 matching 9 bases. CDR1 is SGHNT, CDR2 YYREEE, per germline (reference sequence). This CDR3 has 15 residues. The ends lost 0 bases at V and 3 bases at J; junction bases unmatched: 0. Here the CDR3 DNA reads TGTGCCAGCAGCTTGGGGACAGGGGCTAATGAAAAACTGTTTTTT. This codes for CASSLGTGANEKLFF.

This chain connects TRBV5-6 to TRBJ2-7; 13 nucleotides line up with TRBD2. V lost 6 bases to trimming and J lost 3 bases; unmatched junction nucleotides: 9. The CDR3 is 16 residues long. Germline CDR1 reads SGHDT; CDR2 reads YYEEEE. The CDR3 coding sequence is TGTGCCAGCACCCCTGGGACTAGCGGGACCTACTACGAGCAGTACTTC. Translation: CASTPGTSGTYYEQYF.

The chain joins TRBV5-8 to TRBJ2-3; D is perhaps TRBD1 (5 bases). Trimming cost V 4 bases and J 2 bases, with 14 bases left between them. The CDR3 extends over 15 amino acids. Germline V CDR1 and CDR2: SGHTS, YDEGEE. CDR3: CASSQTTEVTDTQYF. The CDR3 nucleotides are TGTGCCAGCAGCCAAACGACAGAAGTCACAGATACGCAGTATTTT.

The chain uses TRBV9 and TRBJ1-2; no definite D call. The CDR3 is made up of 13 amino acids. Trimming cost V 3 bases and J 8 bases, with 14 bases left between them. From germline, CDR1 is SGDLS and CDR2 YYNGEE. The CDR3 region is CASSEGSPRGYTF. The DNA of the CDR3 is TGTGCCAGCAGCGAAGGGAGTCCACGAGGCTACACCTTC. Looking up the rest from reference TRBV9 and TRBJ1-2 gives the full variable domain: DSGVTQTPKHLITATGQRVTLRCSPRSGDLSVYWYQQSLDQGLQFLIQYYNGEERAKGNILERFSAQQFPDLHSELNLSSLELGDSALYFCASSEGSPRGYTFGSGTRLTVV.

The chain has TRBV6-5 and TRBJ2-7, with 7 bases aligning to TRBD2. Germline V CDR1 and CDR2: MNHEY, SVGAGI. Trimming took 2 bases from V and 4 from J; bases not matched to a gene: 5. The CDR3 totals 14 residues. CDR3 region: CASSYTRTSYEQYF. Here the CDR3 DNA reads TGTGCCAGCAGTTACACCCGGACTAGTTACGAGCAGTACTTC.

This chain uses TRBV19 with TRBJ1-1, with a possible D match to TRBD1 (6 bases). The CDR3 consists of 14 residues. V was cut by 5 bases and J by 1 base, with 11 bases left in between. Germline-derived CDR1 and CDR2 are LNHDA and SQIVND (reference sequence). The CDR3 DNA sequence: TGTGCCAGTAGTTCTCACAGGGAGAACACTGAAGCTTTCTTT. Its protein product is CASSSHRENTEAFF.